The 30 T cell receptor beta chains below come from one sample, sequenced in a study of cytomegalovirus exposure and HLA in healthy donors. The PCR contained 60 Vbeta and 13 Jbeta primers. This table comes from immunoSEQ multiplex PCR, and its TCRdb copy is limited to in-frame clones, with some not included. The sample includes about 160,000 clones, 80% to 85% seen only once; the top ten take around 9%. Sequenced material: PBMCs. All receptors come from a male donor in good health and CMV-seropositive.

This clone occurred once. The genes are TRBV4-3 and TRBJ2-3; maybe TRBD1 (6 bases). The CDR3 is 15 amino acids. The germline V gene has CDR1 LGHNA and CDR2 YSLEER. The V and J ends lost 0 bases and 3 bases respectively, with 10 bases between them. The CDR3 DNA sequence: TGCGCCAGCAGCCAAGAGTACAGGGTGACAGATACGCAGTATTTT. Residues: CASSQEYRVTDTQYF.

This clone was observed a handful of times. The chain combines TRBV4-1 with TRBJ2-5, with D tentatively TRBD1 (5 bases). Trimming left V 1 base short and J 1 base short, with 16 bases between. Germline-derived CDR1 and CDR2 are MGHRA and YSYEKL. The CDR3 is made up of 17 amino acids. The CDR3 loop is CASSQVIQGKPQETQYF. The CDR3 region has the DNA TGCGCCAGCAGCCAAGTAATCCAGGGCAAACCCCAAGAGACCCAGTACTTC.

The V and J genes are TRBV2 and TRBJ2-3; TRBD2 aligns across 9 bases. The CDR3 runs to 15 residues. Germline assignment: CDR1 SNHLY and CDR2 FYNNEI. V was pared by 5 bases and J by 1 base, with 4 bases of the junction left unmatched. The CDR3 is CASSPLAGGTDTQYF. Written as DNA, the CDR3 is TGTGCCAGCAGTCCCTTAGCGGGAGGCACAGATACGCAGTATTTT.

The chain combines TRBV11-3 with TRBJ2-6; D unclear. Trimming removed 1 base at V and 0 bases at J, with 4 bases between. Per the germline V gene, CDR1 is SGHNT and CDR2 is YENEEA. The length of the CDR3 is 15 residues. The CDR3 loop reads CASSLVLSGANVLTF. The CDR3 DNA is TGTGCCAGCAGCTTAGTACTCTCTGGGGCCAACGTCCTGACTTTC.

The chain employs TRBV6-5 and TRBJ1-2; 7 bases line up with TRBD1. The V gene end was trimmed by 5 bases and the J gene end by 8 bases; junction bases not matched to a gene: 14. CDR1 MNHEY and CDR2 SVGAGI come from the germline V gene. This CDR3 is 15 amino acids long. The CDR3 is CASSPSGGGATGYTF. The DNA for the CDR3 is TGTGCCAGCAGTCCCAGTGGAGGGGGCGCGACCGGCTACACCTTC.

The chain recombines TRBV5-1 with TRBJ2-5; D may be TRBD1 (7 bases). The germline gives CDR1 SGHRS, CDR2 YFSETQ. V lost 7 bases and J 5 bases, leaving 18 bases between the germline ends. The CDR3 sequence is 14 residues long. The CDR3 DNA reads as TGCGCCAGCCGGTCAGGAGGGGGCCTGGAGACCCAGTACTTC. Its protein product is CASRSGGGLETQYF.

V is TRBV30 and J is TRBJ2-7; D is possibly TRBD2 (5 bases). CDR1 is GTSNPN, CDR2 SVGIG, per germline (reference sequence). Trimming removed 2 bases from V and 6 bases from J, with 17 bases in between. CDR3 size: 14 residues. CDR3: CAWSRRSPGSEQYF. As DNA, the CDR3 is TGTGCCTGGAGTCGGAGGTCCCCGGGATCCGAGCAGTACTTC. The whole variable domain, filled in from reference TRBV30 and TRBJ2-7, reads SQTIHQWPATLVQPVGSPLSLECTVEGTSNPNLYWYRQAAGRGLQLLFYSVGIGQISSEVPQNLSASRPQDRQFILSSKKLLLSDSGFYLCAWSRRSPGSEQYFGPGTRLTVT.

The chain carries TRBV30 and TRBJ2-7; D possibly corresponds to TRBD2 (6 bases). The germline V gene encodes CDR1 GTSNPN and CDR2 SVGIG (reference sequence). V was clipped by 5 bases and J by 2 bases, with 13 bases between them. This CDR3 comprises 13 residues. This CDR3 reads CAWRGISTYEQYF. The CDR3 DNA is TGTGCCTGGCGCGGGATTTCAACCTACGAGCAGTACTTC. Together with reference TRBV30 and TRBJ2-7, the CDR3 gives the full variable domain: SQTIHQWPATLVQPVGSPLSLECTVEGTSNPNLYWYRQAAGRGLQLLFYSVGIGQISSEVPQNLSASRPQDRQFILSSKKLLLSDSGFYLCAWRGISTYEQYFGPGTRLTVT.

V and J are TRBV4-2 and TRBJ1-5; TRBD1 matches 10 bases. Unmatched junction bases numbered 4, after V lost 1 base and J lost 7 bases. CDR1 is LGHNA and CDR2 is YNFKEQ in the germline V gene. CDR3 length equals 15 residues. CDR3 DNA: TGTGCCAGCAGCCAAGCCGGGACAGGGGTACAGCCCCAGCATTTT. Protein: CASSQAGTGVQPQHF.

The V and J genes are TRBV18 and TRBJ1-1; a weak D match, TRBD1 (6 bases). This CDR3 is 15 amino acids long. V lost 5 bases to trimming and J lost 5 bases, with 18 bases between them. Germline-derived CDR1 and CDR2 are KGHSH and LQKENI. The CDR3 here is CASSFGESRGTEAFF. Here the CDR3 DNA reads TGTGCCAGCTCATTTGGGGAATCAAGGGGGACTGAAGCTTTCTTT. Using reference TRBV18 and TRBJ1-1 for the parts outside the CDR3, the full variable domain is NAGVMQNPRHLVRRRGQEARLRCSPMKGHSHVYWYRQLPEEGLKFMVYLQKENIIDESGMPKERFSAEFPKEGPSILRIQQVVRGDSAAYFCASSFGESRGTEAFFGQGTRLTVV.

The chain recombines TRBV30 with TRBJ1-5, with D perhaps matching TRBD1 (5 bases). V lost 4 bases, J lost 5 bases, and 21 bases lay in between. From germline, CDR1 is GTSNPN and CDR2 SVGIG (reference sequence). The CDR3 is made up of 16 amino acids. In DNA, the CDR3 is TGTGCCTGGACCCCACGGGGGGGACGGTTGGATCAGCCCCAGCATTTT. This gives the protein CAWTPRGGRLDQPQHF.

This clone was counted once. V is TRBV19 and J is TRBJ2-5, with D perhaps TRBD2 (6 bases). This CDR3 comprises 16 residues. V lost 8 bases and J 2 bases, leaving 21 bases between the germline ends. Germline CDR1 is LNHDA and CDR2 is SQIVND (reference sequence). The chain's CDR3 is CASRGYQHGGQETQYF. The CDR3 bases are TGTGCCAGTCGGGGGTATCAGCATGGGGGTCAAGAGACCCAGTACTTC.

V gene TRBV7-6 combines with J gene TRBJ1-1, with no clear D. Germline CDR1 and CDR2: SGHVS and FNYEAQ. Between the trimmed V and J ends, which lost 1 base and 1 base, there was a span of 7 bases. The CDR3 loop spans 14 amino acids. In DNA, the CDR3 is TGTGCCAGCAGCTTAGAACAGACGAACACTGAAGCTTTCTTT. It specifies CASSLEQTNTEAFF.

This rearrangement joins TRBV7-2 to TRBJ2-2; 8 bases agree with TRBD1. Trimming cost V 2 bases and J 1 base; bases outside gene matches: 6. The CDR3 is made up of 17 amino acids. CDR1 and CDR2 (germline): SGHTA, FQGNSA. The CDR3, as DNA: TGTGCCAGCAGCTTAACGTGGACAGGGATGAACACCGGGGAGCTGTTTTTT. This codes for CASSLTWTGMNTGELFF. The full variable domain, its missing parts supplied by reference TRBV7-2 and TRBJ2-2, is GAGVSQSPSNKVTEKGKDVELRCDPISGHTALYWYRQSLGQGLEFLIYFQGNSAPDKSGLPSDRFSAERTGGSVSTLTIQRTQQEDSAVYLCASSLTWTGMNTGELFFGEGSRLTVL.

The rearrangement links TRBV6-6 to TRBJ1-4; D is unclear. V was clipped by 2 bases and J by 3 bases, with 10 bases between them. Germline values: CDR1 MNHNY, CDR2 SVGAGI (reference sequence). The CDR3 length is 15 residues. CDR3 sequence: CASSYEELANEKLFF. The CDR3 DNA sequence: TGTGCCAGCAGTTACGAAGAGTTGGCTAATGAAAAACTGTTTTTT.

The chain combines TRBV5-4 with TRBJ2-1, with 8 positions matching TRBD1. This CDR3 is 14 amino acids long. Germline assignment: CDR1 SGHNT and CDR2 YYREEE (reference sequence). V was pared by 5 bases and J by 6 bases, with 7 bases of the junction left unmatched. CDR3 bases: TGTGCCAGCAGTGCGGGACAGGTGGCCAATGAGCAGTTCTTC. It specifies CASSAGQVANEQFF.

The chain uses TRBV28 and TRBJ1-2; 7 bases are shared with TRBD1. CDR1 is MDHEN and CDR2 is SYDVKM in the germline V gene. The ends lost 6 bases at V and 8 bases at J; junction bases unmatched: 6. This CDR3 is 12 amino acids long. The CDR3, as DNA: TGTGCCAGCAGCCTCGTCAGGGGGGGCTACACCTTC. Its protein is CASSLVRGGYTF.

This clone was counted a few times. The genes are TRBV2 and TRBJ2-2, with D tentatively TRBD1 (6 bases). The V gene lost 5 bases and the J gene lost 3 bases, with 7 bases spanning the gap. CDR3 length: 13 amino acids. CDR1 is SNHLY, CDR2 FYNNEI, per germline. The CDR3 region has the DNA TGTGCCAGCAGTACAGGGTACACCGGGGAGCTGTTTTTT. Its protein product is CASSTGYTGELFF. Full variable domain (rest looked up from reference TRBV2 and TRBJ2-2): EPEVTQTPSHQVTQMGQEVILRCVPISNHLYFYWYRQILGQKVEFLVSFYNNEISEKSEIFDDQFSVERPDGSNFTLKIRSTKLEDSAMYFCASSTGYTGELFFGEGSRLTVL.

The rearrangement joins TRBV30 to TRBJ2-3, with a possible D match to TRBD1 (5 bases). Trimming removed 5 bases at V and 0 bases at J, with 9 bases between. The CDR3 is made up of 13 amino acids. Germline V CDR1 and CDR2: GTSNPN, SVGIG (reference sequence). The chain's CDR3 is CAWGADSTDTQYF. Written as DNA, the CDR3 is TGTGCCTGGGGGGCCGACAGCACAGATACGCAGTATTTT.

V gene TRBV10-1 combines with J gene TRBJ2-7, with TRBD1 as a possible D gene (6 bases). Trimming stripped 4 bases from V and 2 bases from J, with 15 bases between. This CDR3 region has 15 residues. CDR1 and CDR2 (germline): WNHNN, SYGVQD (reference sequence). The CDR3 spells CASSAGRGGAYEQYF. DNA for the CDR3: TGCGCCAGCAGTGCGGGGAGAGGGGGAGCCTACGAGCAGTACTTC.

This chain links TRBV28 with TRBJ1-5; no definite D call. Germline loops: CDR1 MDHEN, CDR2 SYDVKM. Between the trimmed V and J ends, which lost 8 bases and 6 bases, there was a span of 14 bases. The CDR3 has 13 residues. The CDR3 reads CASHRSPSQPQHF. CDR3 nucleotide sequence: TGTGCCAGCCACCGGAGTCCTAGTCAGCCCCAGCATTTT.

The V and J genes are TRBV7-8 and TRBJ2-5; TRBD1 is a possible D gene (6 bases). Deletions cut 4 bases from V and 7 bases from J, with 19 bases between. The CDR3 consists of 15 residues. The V gene's germline CDR1 is SGHVS and CDR2 FQNEAQ. In DNA, the CDR3 is TGTGCCAGCAGCTCCGGACAGCTAGGCTTGGGGACCCAGTACTTC. It codes for CASSSGQLGLGTQYF.

The V gene is TRBV7-6, the J gene TRBJ2-7; TRBD2 aligns across 9 bases. This CDR3 region has 14 residues. Germline V gives CDR1 SGHVS, CDR2 FNYEAQ. J gave up 6 bases and V 5 bases, and 8 bases lay outside the gene matches. CDR3 loop: CASSPTSGGREQYF. CDR3 sequence (DNA): TGTGCCAGCAGCCCGACTAGCGGTGGGCGCGAGCAGTACTTC.

The chain uses TRBV27 and TRBJ2-5, with 11 nucleotides matching TRBD2. Germline V CDR1 and CDR2: MNHEY, SMNVEV (reference sequence). This CDR3 is built from 15 residues. Trimming cost V 9 bases and J 5 bases; bases outside gene matches: 11. CDR3 sequence reads: CARTGTSGERETQYF. The CDR3 DNA sequence: TGTGCCAGGACCGGGACTAGCGGCGAGAGGGAGACCCAGTACTTC.

The chain employs TRBV9 and TRBJ2-1; 9 bases are a match to TRBD1. Germline loops: CDR1 SGDLS, CDR2 YYNGEE. V shed 0 bases, J shed 8 bases, and the junction held 9 bases outside the gene matches. This CDR3 spans 16 amino acids. CDR3 loop: CASSVELGQGRHEQFF. The CDR3 coding sequence is TGTGCCAGCAGCGTAGAACTGGGACAGGGTAGGCATGAGCAGTTCTTC.

V and J are TRBV2 and TRBJ1-5; 7 nucleotides align to TRBD1. Germline V gene lookup returns CDR1 SNHLY and CDR2 FYNNEI. V dropped 6 bases and J dropped 2; count of bases not matched to a gene: 4. There are 14 residues in the CDR3. The CDR3 DNA is TGTGCCAGCAGCTTCGGACAGGGCAATCAGCCCCAGCATTTT. Protein sequence: CASSFGQGNQPQHF.

The V call is TRBV5-1, the J call TRBJ2-5; D is possibly TRBD1 (5 bases). There are 14 residues in the CDR3. Germline V gene sequence: CDR1 SGHRS, CDR2 YFSETQ. The V gene lost 4 bases and the J gene lost 2 bases, with 12 bases spanning the gap. CDR3 bases: TGCGCCAGCAGCCGTGGCGCAGGGCAAGAGACCCAGTACTTC. Encoded protein: CASSRGAGQETQYF.

This rearrangement joins TRBV6-6 to TRBJ1-5, with D possibly being TRBD1 (5 bases). V was pared by 2 bases and J by 4 bases, with 6 bases between. Germline CDR1 is MNHNY and CDR2 is SVGAGI (reference sequence). The CDR3 contains 13 residues. The CDR3 sequence: CASSYRGNQPQHF. The DNA for the CDR3 is TGTGCCAGCAGTTACAGGGGTAATCAGCCCCAGCATTTT.

The chain joins TRBV27 to TRBJ1-2; D may be TRBD1 (6 bases). Germline-derived CDR1 and CDR2 are MNHEY and SMNVEV (reference sequence). The CDR3 spans 13 residues. The V end was cut by 6 bases, the J end by 7 bases, with 15 bases between. The CDR3 bases are TGTGCCAGCAGATCCCCAGGGGCGCGTGGCTACACCTTC. This translates into CASRSPGARGYTF.

This chain connects TRBV19 to TRBJ2-5; D may be TRBD1 (6 bases). V dropped 6 bases and J dropped 1 base, with 21 bases sitting between them. In germline, CDR1 is LNHDA, CDR2 SQIVND (reference sequence). The CDR3 runs 17 residues. This CDR3 is CASRAALDRGGQETQYF. The DNA of the CDR3 is TGTGCCAGTAGAGCAGCCCTCGATCGAGGGGGCCAAGAGACCCAGTACTTC.